This T cell receptor beta chain was captured in a study of T cells in Graves' hyperthyroidism and ophthalmopathy. Together with thyroid ultrasound, orbital computed tomography, serum thyroxine and TRAb, clinical symptoms were used for diagnoses. The study's findings and limits: Most expanded thyroid clonotypes above 0.001 also appeared in blood.

Template material for amplifying TCR beta CDR3 regions consisted of RNA transcripts. HTBI primers were employed in a first-round RT-PCR of the TCR CDR3. TCRdb reanalysed the multiplex PCR reads using MiXCR and keeps one entry per CDR3 protein. Of about 640,000 distinct CDR3 sequences listed, 45% are singletons. The CDR3 sequence is 13 residues long. Germline V gene data show CDR1 as MNHNS and CDR2 as SASEGT. Trimming pared 8 bases from V and 9 bases from J, leaving 19 bases between. Regarding this clonotype: Its antigen is not identified.

The genes are TRBV6-1 and TRBJ1-2; possible D gene TRBD1, 5 bases. The TCR originated in an adult man with Graves' disease, either hyperthyroidism or ophthalmopathy (not recorded which). Sequenced material: peripheral blood or thyroid tissue (not recorded which). CDR3 in DNA: TGTGCCAGCGTCGGGGCGTTGGACCGCCGCTACACCTTC. Its protein is CASVGALDRRYTF.